A single sample is the source of the 3 T cell receptor beta chains below, sequenced in a study of cytomegalovirus exposure and HLA in healthy donors. Researchers ran the PCR with 60 Vbeta and 13 Jbeta primers. Assay used: immunoSEQ multiplex PCR; TCRdb lists only in-frame clones, some missing. The sample holds approximately 150,000 clones; 80% are singletons and the top ten take around an eighth. What was sequenced was PBMCs. All receptors derive from a woman in her forties in good health and CMV-seronegative.

The rearrangement joins TRBV11-3 to TRBJ1-2; 8 nucleotides agree with TRBD1. The CDR3 has 14 amino acids. Germline V gene data show CDR1 as SGHNT and CDR2 as YENEEA. Trimming took 2 bases from V and 3 from J; bases not matched to a gene: 2. Here the CDR3 reads CASSLRGQDYGYTF. CDR3 coding DNA: TGTGCCAGCAGCTTACGGGGACAGGACTATGGCTACACCTTC.

The V call is TRBV7-5, the J call TRBJ2-1; the tabulated D call, TRBD2, remains unverified against the DNA. TRBV7-5 is labeled a pseudogene. The CDR3 contains 14 residues. In nucleotides, the CDR3 is TGTGCCAGAAGCTTGCTAGCGGGGGGCAATGAGCAGTTCTTC. It translates to CARSLLAGGNEQFF.

In its sample, this clone was seen once. V gene TRBV7-2 combines with J gene TRBJ2-3; 13 positions agree with TRBD2. This CDR3 region has 18 residues. J lost 6 bases, V lost 5 bases, and 14 bases had no gene match. Germline CDR1 is SGHTA and CDR2 is FQGNSA. CDR3 in amino acids: CASSPGTSGARWGDTQYF. The CDR3 region has the DNA TGTGCCAGCAGCCCCGGGACTAGCGGGGCCCGCTGGGGCGATACGCAGTATTTT.